The 10 T cell receptor beta chains given below trace back to one sample, sequenced in a study of prognosis after radiotherapy for stage I lung cancer. By two-round multiplex PCR, the TCR beta CDR3 was amplified from genomic DNA. Primers (each specific to one TRBV or TRBJ gene) were used in first-round PCR. MiXCR, applied by TCRdb to the multiplex PCR reads, yields one record per CDR3 protein. Of about 14,000 distinct CDR3 sequences in the sample, approximately 30% were seen once. The sample in question was PBMCs, obtained before or after stereotactic body radiation therapy (not recorded which). Receptor source: a donor at least 50 years old with non-small cell lung cancer.

In regard to this clonotype: A far larger clone is only one base removed, so a read error is likely. The genes are TRBV6-1 and TRBJ2-6; D is undetermined. The V gene's germline CDR1 is MNHNS and CDR2 SASEGT. Trimming removed 5 bases at V and 2 bases at J, with 10 bases between. This CDR3 contains 15 residues. The CDR3 DNA follows: TGTGCCAGCAGTTTAGAAAGGGCTGGGGCCAACGTCCTGACTTTC. Its translation is CASSLERAGANVLTF.

This clonotype occurred many times. The V call is TRBV10-3, the J call TRBJ2-7; D possibly uses TRBD1 or TRBD2 (5 bases each). Germline loops: CDR1 ENHRY, CDR2 SYGVKD. V was shortened by 2 bases and J by 5 bases, with 10 bases between the two germline ends. The CDR3 is made up of 13 amino acids. In DNA, the CDR3 is TGTGCCATCAGTGAGGAGTTGGGGGACGAGCAGTACTTC. It translates to CAISEELGDEQYF.

By sample share, this clonotype is medium-sized. This sequence joins TRBV20-1 and TRBJ2-3; 8 bases fit TRBD2. Germline CDR1 DFQATT, CDR2 SNEGSKA (reference sequence). With 2 bases clipped from V and 0 bases from J, the junction kept 4 bases outside the gene matches. The CDR3 extends over 15 amino acids. DNA for the CDR3: TGCAGTGCTAGATTGCGGGAGGTTAGCACAGATACGCAGTATTTT. It encodes CSARLREVSTDTQYF.

Concerning this clonotype itself: Compared with germline, one end of the junction differs, possibly owing to a read error. The J gene is TRBJ2-6, the V gene TRBV11-2, with D uncertain. The length of the CDR3 is 15 residues. The germline V gene encodes CDR1 SGHAT and CDR2 FQNNGV. The CDR3 region has the DNA TGTGCCAGCCTTAGTCCAAACTCTTGGGCCAACGTCCTGACTTTC. This encodes CASLSPNSWANVLTF.

This clonotype has a count of ten or more. A read error may explain this, as a much larger clone is one base away. The chain joins TRBV28 to TRBJ2-7, with TRBD2 as a possible D gene (6 bases). The CDR3 is 12 amino acids. V was clipped by 0 bases and J by 9 bases, with 9 bases between them. CDR1 and CDR2 (germline): MDHEN, SYDVKM. The CDR3 loop is CASSLWGGGQYF. The CDR3 DNA reads as TGTGCCAGCAGTTTATGGGGGGGAGGGCAGTACTTC.

This clonotype was observed many times. The genes are TRBV19 and TRBJ1-5, with D possibly being TRBD1 (5 bases). The germline CDR1 and CDR2 sequences are LNHDA and SQIVND (reference sequence). V lost 3 bases, J lost 5 bases, and 8 bases lay in between. This CDR3 is built from 13 residues. The DNA of the CDR3 is TGTGCCAGTAGTATGGGCAGGGATCAGCCCCAGCATTTT. It codes for CASSMGRDQPQHF.

On this clonotype itself: The junction and the germline gene differ at one end; a read error may be behind it. V gene TRBV6-2 or TRBV6-3 combines with J gene TRBJ2-1; D could derive from TRBD1 or TRBD2 (5 bases each). Germline-derived CDR1 and CDR2 are MNHEY and SVGEGT. This CDR3 spans 13 amino acids. This CDR3 reads CTSSEAPGPNQFF. The CDR3 DNA reads TGTACCAGCAGTGAAGCCCCGGGACCGAATCAGTTCTTC.

The sample holds many counts of this clonotype. An end of the junction differs from the germline gene, which may be a read error. The chain recombines TRBV24-1 with TRBJ2-6, with 8 bases identical to TRBD1. This CDR3 spans 15 amino acids. Germline V CDR1 and CDR2: KGHDR, SFDVKD. In DNA, the CDR3 is TGTGCCACCAGTGCGGGGACAGGTTACACGAACGACCTGACTTTC. Its translation: CATSAGTGYTNDLTF.

With respect to this clonotype: A far more abundant clone sits one base away, making this likely a read error. The chain joins TRBV9 to TRBJ1-1, with D unresolved. The CDR3 is made up of 14 amino acids. The V end lost 5 bases, the J end lost 0 bases, and 11 bases lay between the germline ends. Germline V gene sequence: CDR1 SGDLS, CDR2 YYNGEE. The CDR3 coding sequence is TGTGCCAGCAGTAACGAAAGAATGAACACTGAAGCTTTCTTT. Translation: CASSNERMNTEAFF.

This clonotype is labeled medium-sized. The V gene is TRBV19, the J gene TRBJ2-5; TRBD2 aligns across 10 bases. The CDR3 is 15 residues long. Germline V gene sequence: CDR1 LNHDA, CDR2 SQIVND (reference sequence). With V trimmed by 6 bases and J by 5 bases, 9 bases remained unmatched. In nucleotides, the CDR3 is TGTGCCAGTAGCGGCCCCCTAGCGGGAGTCGAGACCCAGTACTTC. Translating gives CASSGPLAGVETQYF. The full variable domain, completed using reference TRBV19 and TRBJ2-5, is DGGITQSPKYLFRKEGQNVTLSCEQNLNHDAMYWYRQDPGQGLRLIYYSQIVNDFQKGDIAEGYSVSREKKESFPLTVTSAQKNPTAFYLCASSGPLAGVETQYFGPGTRLLVL.